The 30 T cell receptor beta chains presented below share a single source sample, sequenced in a study of blood T cell repertoires in COVID-19. Repertoires were generated with immunoSEQ multiplex PCR, while TCRdb's copy carries only in-frame clones and drops some. The sample has approximately 160,000 clones; approximately 86% are singletons. Sequences were obtained from peripheral blood. All receptors derive from a man aged 50-60 years with active or convalescent COVID-19.

CDR3 in DNA: TGTGCCAGCAGCTTACTAGAGACCCAGTACTTC. This encodes CASSLLETQYF. The chain couples TRBV11-3 to TRBJ2-5; D is ambiguous. This CDR3 comprises 11 residues. The germline CDR1 and CDR2 sequences are SGHNT and YENEEA. V was trimmed by 2 bases and J by 4 bases, leaving 2 bases between them.

In this sample, this clone turned up once. This chain connects TRBV6-5 to TRBJ1-5; no definite D call. The CDR3 contains 15 residues. Trimming pared 8 bases from V and 1 base from J, leaving 15 bases between. Looked up from germline, CDR1 is MNHEY and CDR2 is SVGAGI. This CDR3 reads CASVDSAVSNQPQHF. CDR3 nucleotides: TGTGCCAGCGTTGACTCGGCAGTGAGCAATCAGCCCCAGCATTTT.

V is TRBV5-1 and J is TRBJ1-5; D is ambiguous. Trimming shortened V by 4 bases and J by 4 bases, and 18 bases separated the two germline ends. Germline loops: CDR1 SGHRS, CDR2 YFSETQ. CDR3 length: 16 residues. The CDR3 loop reads CASSPGVSTTNQPQHF. CDR3 sequence (DNA): TGCGCCAGCAGCCCCGGGGTCTCAACCACAAATCAGCCCCAGCATTTT. Drawing the rest from reference TRBV5-1 and TRBJ1-5, the complete variable domain is KAGVTQTPRYLIKTRGQQVTLSCSPISGHRSVSWYQQTPGQGLQFLFEYFSETQRNKGNFPGRFSGRQFSNSRSEMNVSTLELGDSALYLCASSPGVSTTNQPQHFGDGTRLSIL.

The chain employs TRBV4-3 and TRBJ2-5; no definite D call. Germline V lookup: CDR1 LGHNA, CDR2 YSLEER. Trimming stripped 1 base from V and 0 bases from J, with 12 bases between. This CDR3 is built from 16 residues. This CDR3 reads CASSQGDPRYQETQYF. For the CDR3, the DNA is TGCGCCAGCAGCCAAGGTGACCCTAGATACCAAGAGACCCAGTACTTC.

This clone was seen a handful of times. CDR3 loop: CASRLGQGGEKLFF. The CDR3, as DNA: TGTGCCAGCAGATTGGGACAGGGGGGAGAAAAACTGTTTTTT. The chain joins TRBV2 to TRBJ1-4; 11 positions match TRBD1. Looked up from germline, CDR1 is SNHLY and CDR2 is FYNNEI. CDR3 length: 14 residues. The ends lost 6 bases at V and 8 bases at J; junction bases unmatched: 5.

V gene TRBV6-5 combines with J gene TRBJ1-1; unclear D gene. The V end was cut by 6 bases, the J end by 4 bases, with 15 bases between. This CDR3 has 14 residues. CDR1 and CDR2 (germline): MNHEY, SVGAGI. The CDR3 loop reads CASSPHGGSTEAFF. The CDR3 DNA is TGTGCCAGCAGCCCCCACGGTGGGAGCACTGAAGCTTTCTTT.

V gene TRBV5-5 combines with J gene TRBJ2-5, with 8 bases aligning to TRBD1. CDR1 and CDR2 (germline): SGHKS, YYEKEE (reference sequence). V was clipped by 4 bases and J by 3 bases; unmatched bases: 14. The CDR3 contains 17 residues. The CDR3 DNA is TGTGCCAGCAGCCGCCTTAATATAGGGACAGGAAAAGAGACCCAGTACTTC. Amino acids: CASSRLNIGTGKETQYF.

The V and J genes are TRBV6-2 or TRBV6-3 and TRBJ1-2; D remains ambiguous. Per germline, CDR1 MNHEY and CDR2 SVGEGT. V lost 2 bases and J lost 4, with 14 bases in between. This CDR3 comprises 15 residues. This chain's CDR3 is CASSYANQIRYGYTF. The CDR3 nucleotides are TGTGCCAGCAGTTACGCGAACCAAATCCGCTATGGCTACACCTTC.

DNA of the CDR3: TGTGCCAGCAGCTGGGGGGACAGGCGCTCCTACGAGCAGTACTTC. It translates to CASSWGDRRSYEQYF. The J gene is TRBJ2-7, the V gene TRBV7-2; TRBD1 matches at 8 bases. In germline, CDR1 is SGHTA, CDR2 FQGNSA. The CDR3 covers 15 residues. V lost 4 bases to trimming and J lost 0 bases; unmatched junction nucleotides: 5. Supplemented by reference TRBV7-2 and TRBJ2-7, the full variable domain reads GAGVSQSPSNKVTEKGKDVELRCDPISGHTALYWYRQSLGQGLEFLIYFQGNSAPDKSGLPSDRFSAERTGGSVSTLTIQRTQQEDSAVYLCASSWGDRRSYEQYFGPGTRLTVT.

The chain is built from TRBV6-2 or TRBV6-3 and TRBJ2-3; a weak D match, TRBD2 (5 bases). Germline CDR1 MNHEY, CDR2 SVGEGT. CDR3 length: 16 amino acids. Trimming took 4 bases from V and 4 from J, leaving 18 bases between them. CDR3 nucleotides: TGTGCCAGCAGTTCCCGGACGGGAAGTGGTGCAGATACGCAGTATTTT. This sequence encodes CASSSRTGSGADTQYF.

The CDR3: CASSKTGAPTIETQYF. DNA for the CDR3: TGTGCCAGCAGTAAGACAGGGGCTCCTACAATAGAGACCCAGTACTTC. The chain recombines TRBV2 with TRBJ2-5, with TRBD1 identical over 8 bases. CDR1 SNHLY and CDR2 FYNNEI come from the germline V gene. The CDR3 is made up of 16 amino acids. J gave up 4 bases and V 5 bases, and 12 bases lay outside the gene matches.

The rearrangement joins TRBV29-1 to TRBJ1-5; 7 bases map to TRBD1. The CDR3 totals 14 residues. V was clipped by 4 bases and J by 6 bases; unmatched bases: 9. Per the germline V gene, CDR1 is SQVTM and CDR2 is ANQGSEA. CDR3 residues: CSVATGSGGQPQHF. CDR3 in DNA: TGCAGCGTTGCGACAGGTTCAGGGGGTCAGCCCCAGCATTTT. Full variable domain (outside the CDR3, taken from reference TRBV29-1 and TRBJ1-5): SAVISQKPSRDICQRGTSLTIQCQVDSQVTMMFWYRQQPGQSLTLIATANQGSEATYESGFVIDKFPISRPNLTFSTLTVSNMSPEDSSIYLCSVATGSGGQPQHFGDGTRLSIL.

This clone was recorded only once. The chain couples TRBV5-1 to TRBJ1-2; D not certain. Trimming took 0 bases from V and 3 from J, leaving 12 bases between them. Germline lookup yields CDR1 SGHRS and CDR2 YFSETQ. The CDR3 is made up of 15 amino acids. CDR3: CASSLGAGSDYGYTF. CDR3 in DNA: TGCGCCAGCAGCTTGGGTGCGGGGTCCGACTATGGCTACACCTTC.

This clone was counted once. The rearrangement joins TRBV27 to TRBJ2-6, with D hard to call. Germline-derived CDR1 and CDR2 are MNHEY and SMNVEV (reference sequence). This CDR3 is 14 amino acids long. Trimming left V 2 bases short and J 4 bases short, with 6 bases between. The CDR3 region is CASSLPGGANVLTF. CDR3 coding DNA: TGTGCCAGCAGTTTACCCGGGGGGGCCAACGTCCTGACTTTC.

The chain combines TRBV7-3 with TRBJ2-7; weak D call: TRBD1 (5 bases). The CDR3 runs to 17 residues. Germline V CDR1 and CDR2: SGHTA, FQGTGA. V was cut by 2 bases and J by 0 bases, with 17 bases left in between. The CDR3 is CASSLHETDNYSYEQYF. DNA for the CDR3: TGTGCCAGCAGCTTACATGAGACAGATAATTACTCCTACGAGCAGTACTTC.

The rearrangement joins TRBV2 to TRBJ2-3, with D perhaps matching TRBD1 (5 bases). This CDR3 has 15 amino acids. Per the germline V gene, CDR1 is SNHLY and CDR2 is FYNNEI. With 6 bases removed from V and 8 bases from J, the gap between germline ends came to 21 bases. Here the CDR3 reads CASRLSIVSRGTQYF. CDR3 nucleotide sequence: TGTGCCAGCAGGTTGTCTATCGTCTCTAGGGGTACGCAGTATTTT. Full variable domain (remainder filled in from reference TRBV2 and TRBJ2-3): EPEVTQTPSHQVTQMGQEVILRCVPISNHLYFYWYRQILGQKVEFLVSFYNNEISEKSEIFDDQFSVERPDGSNFTLKIRSTKLEDSAMYFCASRLSIVSRGTQYFGPGTRLTVL.

This sequence joins TRBV11-3 and TRBJ2-3; the match to TRBD2 covers 15 bases. The germline gives CDR1 SGHNT, CDR2 YENEEA. V dropped 4 bases and J dropped 2; count of bases not matched to a gene: 4. The CDR3 has 17 residues. CDR3 region: CASSSGTSGGNTDTQYF. The CDR3 DNA sequence: TGTGCCAGCAGCTCCGGGACTAGCGGGGGGAACACAGATACGCAGTATTTT.

The table lists this clone with a count of one. V gene TRBV7-2 combines with J gene TRBJ1-5; the match to TRBD1 covers 9 bases. J gave up 3 bases and V 5 bases, and 5 bases lay outside the gene matches. This CDR3 comprises 15 residues. Germline loops: CDR1 SGHTA, CDR2 FQGNSA. CDR3 amino acids: CASSPGQGLNQPQHF. The DNA of the CDR3 is TGTGCCAGCAGCCCGGGACAGGGCCTCAATCAGCCCCAGCATTTT.

The chain uses TRBV5-1 and TRBJ1-1; 10 bases fit TRBD1. The CDR3 consists of 16 residues. In germline, CDR1 is SGHRS, CDR2 YFSETQ. Trimming removed 2 bases from V and 5 bases from J; junction bases left unmatched: 9. The CDR3 DNA sequence: TGCGCCAGCAGCTTATCCGGGACAGGGGATGGTACTGAAGCTTTCTTT. Translating gives CASSLSGTGDGTEAFF.

The V call is TRBV3-1 (or the pseudogene TRBV3-2), the J call TRBJ2-1, with 10 bases aligning to TRBD2. The V segment lost 7 bases and the J segment 7 bases; nucleotides outside the gene matches: 4. This CDR3 spans 13 amino acids. The germline V gene has CDR1 LGHDT and CDR2 YNNKEL (reference sequence). CDR3 in amino acids: CASMGLARNEQFF. DNA for the CDR3: TGTGCCAGCATGGGACTAGCGCGGAATGAGCAGTTCTTC.

The chain joins TRBV6-1 to TRBJ1-2; D may be TRBD1 (6 bases). Germline loops: CDR1 MNHNS, CDR2 SASEGT. Trimming pared 3 bases from V and 7 bases from J, leaving 15 bases between. The CDR3 has 14 amino acids. In DNA, the CDR3 is TGTGCCAGCAGTGACAGGGGTCTGTTCTTTGGCTACACCTTC. Its translation: CASSDRGLFFGYTF.

This chain uses TRBV18 with TRBJ1-3, with D perhaps TRBD1 (5 bases). Germline CDR1 KGHSH, CDR2 LQKENI. The CDR3 consists of 15 residues. V shed 0 bases and J shed 4 bases, with 10 bases lying between them. The CDR3 here is CASSPPGRTGNTIYF. CDR3 nucleotides: TGTGCCAGCTCACCACCCGGCCGGACAGGAAACACCATATATTTT.

The rearrangement links TRBV5-4 to TRBJ2-5; tentatively, D is TRBD2 (6 bases). V was trimmed by 1 base and J by 0 bases, leaving 13 bases between them. Germline assignment: CDR1 SGHNT and CDR2 YYREEE (reference sequence). The CDR3 runs to 16 residues. CDR3 sequence: CASSLLVTRDQETQYF. Here the CDR3 DNA reads TGTGCCAGCAGCTTGTTAGTGACTAGAGACCAAGAGACCCAGTACTTC. The full variable domain, in which reference TRBV5-4 and TRBJ2-5 provide the parts outside the CDR3, is ETGVTQSPTHLIKTRGQQVTLRCSSQSGHNTVSWYQQALGQGPQFIFQYYREEENGRGNFPPRFSGLQFPNYSSELNVNALELDDSALYLCASSLLVTRDQETQYFGPGTRLLVL.

The rearrangement links TRBV18 to TRBJ1-2; no clear D. Germline CDR1 and CDR2: KGHSH and LQKENI. The CDR3 is 15 residues long. V lost 3 bases and J 5 bases, leaving 16 bases between the germline ends. Written as DNA, the CDR3 is TGTGCCAGCTCACCGCCAAGTCCTTCGGGGTATGGCTACACCTTC. This translates into CASSPPSPSGYGYTF.

V usage is TRBV9 and J usage is TRBJ2-5; perhaps TRBD1 as D (6 bases). CDR3 length: 16 residues. Germline V gene lookup returns CDR1 SGDLS and CDR2 YYNGEE. The V and J ends lost 7 bases and 5 bases respectively, with 24 bases between them. CDR3: CASSKGDSMRYETQYF. CDR3 in DNA: TGTGCCAGCTCCAAGGGGGATAGTATGAGGTATGAGACCCAGTACTTC. Together with reference TRBV9 and TRBJ2-5, the CDR3 gives the full variable domain: DSGVTQTPKHLITATGQRVTLRCSPRSGDLSVYWYQQSLDQGLQFLIQYYNGEERAKGNILERFSAQQFPDLHSELNLSSLELGDSALYFCASSKGDSMRYETQYFGPGTRLLVL.

The chain combines TRBV27 with TRBJ1-3; D is uncertain. The CDR3 is made up of 14 amino acids. Germline CDR1 and CDR2: MNHEY and SMNVEV (reference sequence). Between the trimmed V and J ends, which lost 6 bases and 7 bases, there was a span of 16 bases. This CDR3 reads CASSAQSSGNTIYF. The CDR3 DNA follows: TGTGCCAGCAGCGCCCAGAGTTCGGGGAACACCATATATTTT.

The V call is TRBV24-1, the J call TRBJ1-5, with D maybe TRBD1 (6 bases). The CDR3 length is 16 residues. Germline V CDR1 and CDR2: KGHDR, SFDVKD. Trimming removed 8 bases from V and 3 bases from J, with 19 bases in between. CDR3: CATMKPVRGPNQPQHF. The CDR3 nucleotides read TGTGCCACCATGAAGCCAGTCAGGGGCCCCAATCAGCCCCAGCATTTT.

The chain carries TRBV7-3 and TRBJ1-2; TRBD1 matches 9 bases. Germline CDR1 SGHTA, CDR2 FQGTGA. The CDR3 loop spans 14 amino acids. The ends lost 3 bases at V and 5 bases at J; junction bases unmatched: 4. CDR3 region: CASSFTGTGYGYTF. CDR3 sequence (DNA): TGTGCCAGCAGCTTCACCGGGACAGGGTATGGCTACACCTTC.

The chain uses TRBV24-1 and TRBJ2-5; TRBD2 aligns across 8 bases. V was pared by 2 bases and J by 4 bases, with 5 bases of the junction left unmatched. Germline CDR1 is KGHDR and CDR2 is SFDVKD. The CDR3 totals 15 residues. The CDR3, as DNA: TGTGCCACCAGTGATTCCGGGACTAGGCCAGAGACCCAGTACTTC. As protein: CATSDSGTRPETQYF.

The rearrangement uses TRBV5-1 and TRBJ2-3, with D possibly being TRBD2 (7 bases). The CDR3 length is 14 residues. Germline V gives CDR1 SGHRS, CDR2 YFSETQ. Trimming removed 7 bases at V and 5 bases at J, with 17 bases between. CDR3: CASGKGGAEDTQYF. DNA of the CDR3: TGCGCCAGCGGTAAAGGGGGGGCTGAAGATACGCAGTATTTT. Combining the CDR3 with reference TRBV5-1 and TRBJ2-3 gives the whole variable domain KAGVTQTPRYLIKTRGQQVTLSCSPISGHRSVSWYQQTPGQGLQFLFEYFSETQRNKGNFPGRFSGRQFSNSRSEMNVSTLELGDSALYLCASGKGGAEDTQYFGPGTRLTVL.